This TCR beta chain was sequenced in a study of cytomegalovirus exposure and HLA in healthy donors. Overall study results and limits: Later work found most CMV-associated TCR beta chains apparently HLA-restricted.

CDR1 and CDR2 (germline): MGHDK, SYGVNS. The CDR3 is 15 residues long. V lost 5 bases, J lost 4 bases, and 16 bases lay in between. Use of 60 Vbeta and 13 Jbeta primers characterized the PCR. Using immunoSEQ multiplex PCR, the repertoire was profiled, and TCRdb retains in-frame clones only, with some absent. Here the sample spans roughly 110,000 clones, over 70% being singletons. A word on this clone: What it recognizes is unknown.

Material for sequencing was PBMCs. The sequence came from a young man in good health and CMV-seronegative. The chain couples TRBV25-1 to TRBJ2-3; a weak D match, TRBD2 (6 bases). CDR3 sequence reads: CASSPRLGVSDTQYF. CDR3 sequence (DNA): TGTGCCAGCAGTCCTCGACTAGGGGTGTCAGATACGCAGTATTTT.